What follows are 12 T cell receptor beta chains derived from one specimen sequenced in a study of low-dose radiotherapy and immunotherapy resistance in tumors. TRAV- and TRBV-specific primers were used for first-strand cDNA, which covered alpha and beta chains. Amplification, which lasted about 20 PCR cycles, used a constant-region primer and V-primer adapter to amplify TCRs. A single record per CDR3 protein comes from TCRdb applying MiXCR to the reads. The data show around 10,000 distinct CDR3 sequences, 55% to 65% seen once. These receptors all stem from a human donor with advanced metastatic prostate, ovarian, gallbladder or colorectal cancer (not recorded which). This table probably holds off-target reads from a library built for another chain.

This clonotype was counted between two and nine times. The chain carries TRBV5-1 and TRBJ1-2; possibly TRBD1 for D (5 bases). Germline lookup yields CDR1 SGHRS and CDR2 YFSETQ. The CDR3 sequence is 13 residues long. The V end was cut by 6 bases, the J end by 4 bases, with 13 bases between. The CDR3 loop reads CASTGAVGYGYTF. The CDR3 nucleotides are TGCGCCAGCACTGGGGCGGTGGGCTATGGCTACACCTTC.

To note about this clonotype: The junction and the germline gene differ at one end; a read error may be behind it. The chain links TRBV11-2 to TRBJ1-2; D gene uncertain. This CDR3 comprises 11 residues. The germline V gene has CDR1 SGHAT and CDR2 FQNNGV. The DNA of the CDR3 is TGTGCCAGCAGCTTATACGACGGCCAGGCCTTC. Amino acid sequence: CASSLYDGQAF.

The rearrangement joins TRBV23-1 to TRBJ2-3, with TRBD1 as a possible D gene (6 bases). TRBV23-1 is classed as an ORF, of uncertain function. The ends were cut back, 6 bases at V and 9 bases at J, with 13 bases in the middle. This CDR3 comprises 12 residues. For the CDR3, the DNA is TGCGCCAGCAGCTCAACAAGGGGGACGCAGTATTTT. Translating gives CASSSTRGTQYF.

The chain employs TRBV5-1 and TRBJ2-5, with TRBD2 matching 11 bases. Looked up from germline, CDR1 is SGHRS and CDR2 is YFSETQ. Trimming removed 4 bases from V and 4 bases from J; junction bases left unmatched: 12. The length of the CDR3 is 17 residues. The CDR3 DNA reads TGCGCCAGCAGCCGGTTAGCGGGAGGGTCCGACGGAGAGACCCAGTACTTC. As protein: CASSRLAGGSDGETQYF.

The chain links TRBV5-6 to TRBJ1-5; D unresolved. Trimming took off 4 bases at V and 0 bases at J, with 14 bases between the two ends. CDR3 length: 16 residues. Germline V gene sequence: CDR1 SGHDT, CDR2 YYEEEE. Here the CDR3 DNA reads TGTGCCAGCAGCCAAACCAGAGGTTATAGCAATCAGCCCCAGCATTTT. It is translated as CASSQTRGYSNQPQHF.

The chain couples TRBV28 to TRBJ2-7; TRBD2 aligns across 10 bases. Germline-derived CDR1 and CDR2 are MDHEN and SYDVKM. Trimming removed 5 bases from V and 2 bases from J; junction bases left unmatched: 6. This CDR3 region has 15 residues. CDR3 residues: CASSHVAGGTYEQYF. CDR3 sequence (DNA): TGTGCCAGCAGTCACGTAGCGGGGGGAACCTACGAGCAGTACTTC.

This chain joins TRBV23-1 and TRBJ2-1; possible D gene TRBD2, 6 bases. TRBV23-1 carries the ORF label, with uncertain function. The CDR3 has 16 residues. Trimming removed 6 bases from V and 2 bases from J, with 17 bases in between. The DNA of the CDR3 is TGCGCCAGCAGACCCAGCGGGCACAACCCCTACAATGAGCAGTTCTTC. Its translation is CASRPSGHNPYNEQFF.

This chain joins TRBV4-3 and TRBJ2-2; 7 bases fit TRBD2. CDR1 is LGHNA and CDR2 is YSLEER in the germline V gene. J was trimmed by 0 bases and V by 4 bases; bases with no gene match: 2. The CDR3 has 15 residues. The CDR3: CASSPSGTNTGELFF. In nucleotides, the CDR3 is TGCGCCAGCAGCCCTAGCGGCACGAACACCGGGGAGCTGTTTTTT.

J is TRBJ2-1 and V is TRBV7-2; 8 nucleotides match TRBD2. CDR1 is SGHTA, CDR2 FQGNSA, per germline. This CDR3 comprises 12 residues. The ends lost 5 bases at V and 9 bases at J; junction bases unmatched: 3. The CDR3, as DNA: TGTGCCAGCAGCCGGACTAGCATTGAGCAGTTCTTC. It yields the protein CASSRTSIEQFF.

This chain uses TRBV14 with TRBJ1-6, with a possible D match to TRBD1 (5 bases). V was cut by 8 bases and J by 7 bases, with 21 bases left in between. The germline V gene encodes CDR1 SGHDN and CDR2 FVKESK. The CDR3 length is 16 residues. For the CDR3, the DNA is TGTGCCAGCCTACTCGAACGGGGCATACCGAATTCACCCCTCCACTTT. This gives the protein CASLLERGIPNSPLHF.

The J gene is TRBJ1-5, the V gene TRBV12-3 or TRBV12-4; no definite D call. The V and J ends lost 1 base and 6 bases respectively, with 10 bases between them. The CDR3 runs to 14 residues. The CDR3 nucleotides are TGTGCCAGCAGTTTAGGAGGGCCGGGTCAGCCCCAGCATTTT. Its protein is CASSLGGPGQPQHF.

The chain joins TRBV19 to TRBJ2-3; D not certain. CDR1 and CDR2 from the germline V gene are LNHDA and SQIVND (reference sequence). Trimming took off 6 bases at V and 2 bases at J, with 9 bases between the two ends. There are 13 residues in the CDR3. The chain's CDR3 is CASRGLTTDTQYF. CDR3 DNA sequence: TGTGCCAGTAGGGGCCTAACCACAGATACGCAGTATTTT. The full variable domain, completed using reference TRBV19 and TRBJ2-3, is DGGITQSPKYLFRKEGQNVTLSCEQNLNHDAMYWYRQDPGQGLRLIYYSQIVNDFQKGDIAEGYSVSREKKESFPLTVTSAQKNPTAFYLCASRGLTTDTQYFGPGTRLTVL.